The present T cell receptor (beta chain) was sequenced within a study of cytomegalovirus exposure and HLA in healthy donors. It was with 60 Vbeta and 13 Jbeta primers that the PCR ran. Method: immunoSEQ multiplex PCR; TCRdb's copy keeps in-frame clones and lacks some. Of approximately 130,000 clones in the sample, around three quarters were seen once. Study-level findings and limits: Clonal expansion, a later analysis showed, was greater in HLA-associated TCR beta chains than in equally common others. In a later analysis, common viral pathogens appeared linked to several of the most significant clusters. The productive fraction for most TCR beta V segments was about 87% or about 30% in an earlier analysis.

As for the donors, each was a healthy bone marrow donor. Germline lookup yields CDR1 SGHVS and CDR2 FNYEAQ. The J segment lost 5 bases and the V segment lost 1 base, leaving 10 bases of the junction unmatched. CDR3 size: 16 residues. In regard to this clone: Its antigen remains unidentified.

The clonotype originates from a man aged 18 to 30 in good health and CMV-seropositive. The sequenced material came from PBMCs. V is TRBV7-6 and J is TRBJ2-7; 8 nucleotides match TRBD1. The CDR3 reads CASSLGWGQAFDEQYF. The CDR3 nucleotides read TGTGCCAGCAGCTTAGGCTGGGGACAGGCTTTCGACGAGCAGTACTTC.